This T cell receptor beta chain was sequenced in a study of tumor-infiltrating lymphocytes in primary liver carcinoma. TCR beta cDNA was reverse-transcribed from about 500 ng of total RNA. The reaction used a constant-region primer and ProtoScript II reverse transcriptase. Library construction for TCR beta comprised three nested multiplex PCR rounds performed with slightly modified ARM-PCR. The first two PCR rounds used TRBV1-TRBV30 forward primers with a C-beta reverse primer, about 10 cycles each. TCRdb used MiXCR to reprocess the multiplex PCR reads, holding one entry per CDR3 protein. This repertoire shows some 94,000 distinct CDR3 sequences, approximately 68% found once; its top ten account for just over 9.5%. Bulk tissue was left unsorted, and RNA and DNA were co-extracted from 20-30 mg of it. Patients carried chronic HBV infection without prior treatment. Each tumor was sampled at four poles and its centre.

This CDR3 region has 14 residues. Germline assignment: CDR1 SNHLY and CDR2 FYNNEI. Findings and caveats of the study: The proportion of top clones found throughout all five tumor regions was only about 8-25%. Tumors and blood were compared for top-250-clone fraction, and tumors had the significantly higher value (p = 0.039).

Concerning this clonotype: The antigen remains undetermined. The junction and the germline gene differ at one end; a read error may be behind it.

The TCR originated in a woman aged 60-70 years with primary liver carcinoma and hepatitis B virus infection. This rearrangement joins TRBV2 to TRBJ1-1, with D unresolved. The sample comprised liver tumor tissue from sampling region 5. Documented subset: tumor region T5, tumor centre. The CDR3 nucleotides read TGTGCCAGCAGTGAAGCCCCCAAGAACACTGAAACTTTCTTT. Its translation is CASSEAPKNTETFF. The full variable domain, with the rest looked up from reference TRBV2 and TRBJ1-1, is EPEVTQTPSHQVTQMGQEVILRCVPISNHLYFYWYRQILGQKVEFLVSFYNNEISEKSEIFDDQFSVERPDGSNFTLKIRSTKLEDSAMYFCASSEAPKNTETFFGQGTRLTVV.